This T cell receptor beta chain was recorded in a study of control samples from healthy donors and cancer patients. Germline V gene lookup returns CDR1 MNHEY and CDR2 SMNVEV (reference sequence). V was cut by 6 bases and J by 0 bases, with 14 bases left in between. The CDR3 has 16 residues. The assay was immunoSEQ multiplex PCR, and TCRdb's table has in-frame clones only and misses some. This sample has about 71,000 clones; roughly 86% occur once, and the top ten carry around 19%. The receptor comes from a man aged 55-75 years with lung cancer. Sequences were obtained from PBMCs. The chain recombines TRBV27 with TRBJ1-4; perhaps TRBD1 as D (5 bases). CDR3 residues: CASSQLGASTNEKLFF. CDR3 nucleotides: TGTGCCAGCAGCCAGCTCGGGGCCTCAACTAATGAAAAACTGTTTTTT.